The clone carrying this T cell receptor beta chain is medium-sized. Its antigen is unknown. From blood, about 240-550 ng of genomic DNA served as TRB template. The data were obtained in a study of T and B cells in COVID-19 patients. TRB rearrangements were amplified by multiplex PCR with BIOMED2 TRB-A/B primers. In TCRdb, the multiplex PCR reads were re-called with MiXCR into one record per CDR3 protein. The sample contains thousands of distinct CDR3 sequences, roughly 27% of which appear only once. Study findings and constraints: There were 2,000 to 3,000 TCR clusters exclusive to the recovered cohort, 31 with low generation probability. Patients with COVID-19 reportedly showed strongly skewed T cell receptor beta variable and joining gene usage. Blood from mildly ill patients while symptomatic, and early samples from severe cases, were scarce. Clonality of TRB repertoires was high in active COVID-19; recovery brought above-healthy diversity and richness.

The germline CDR1 and CDR2 sequences are LNHDA and SQIVND (reference sequence). V lost 2 bases, J lost 0 bases, and 8 bases lay in between. The CDR3 runs to 15 residues. The rearrangement joins TRBV19 to TRBJ1-5; D unclear. Sequenced input: blood. This sequence was found in a human donor with active COVID-19. The donor label of this sample is uncertain. In nucleotides, the CDR3 is TGTGCCAGTAGTATACGGATTTATAGCAATCAGCCCCAGCATTTT. Residues: CASSIRIYSNQPQHF.